The 7 T cell receptor beta chains below were found in one sample sequenced in a study of T cell responses to AZD1222 COVID-19 vaccine. Here immunoSEQ multiplex PCR was the method, and the copy in TCRdb shows in-frame clones only, minus some. Of around 160,000 clones in the sample, 93% were seen once. Sequenced here: peripheral blood, sampled on day 0 of AZD1222 vaccination. These receptors were taken from an adult in good health.

V and J are TRBV25-1 and TRBJ1-1; D unclear. CDR3 length: 13 residues. Deletions cut 6 bases from V and 1 base from J, with 9 bases between. CDR1 MGHDK and CDR2 SYGVNS come from the germline V gene. The DNA of the CDR3 is TGTGCCAGCAGCCGGACGGAGAACACTGAAGCTTTCTTT. Protein sequence: CASSRTENTEAFF.

Here the CDR3 DNA reads TGTGCCAGCAGTGAAGCGCCCAGCGGGGGGGTTTCCGGGGAGCTGTTTTTT. It yields the protein CASSEAPSGGVSGELFF. J is TRBJ2-2 and V is TRBV2; 10 bases fit TRBD2. J gave up 6 bases and V 0 bases, and 7 bases lay outside the gene matches. Per the germline V gene, CDR1 is SNHLY and CDR2 is FYNNEI. The CDR3 has 17 residues.

The chain joins TRBV18 to TRBJ1-1, with D unresolved. The germline CDR1 and CDR2 sequences are KGHSH and LQKENI. The CDR3 runs 13 residues. Trimming left V 0 bases short and J 6 bases short, with 8 bases between. CDR3 sequence (DNA): TGTGCCAGCTCACCACCGGAAAATTCTGAAGCTTTCTTT. Translating gives CASSPPENSEAFF.

The chain recombines TRBV5-8 with TRBJ1-4; D is ambiguous. CDR1 and CDR2 from the germline V gene are SGHTS and YDEGEE. Trimming pared 0 bases from V and 8 bases from J, leaving 11 bases between. The CDR3 consists of 14 residues. This CDR3 reads CASSLAYGREKLFF. DNA for the CDR3: TGTGCCAGCAGCTTGGCTTACGGGCGGGAAAAACTGTTTTTT.

The rearrangement joins TRBV6-6 to TRBJ2-1; 7 bases line up with TRBD2. The CDR3 has 16 amino acids. The germline V gene has CDR1 MNHNY and CDR2 SVGAGI (reference sequence). After removal of 4 bases from V and 1 base from J, the junction contained 7 bases not matched to a gene. The CDR3 sequence: CASSSAGALSYNEQFF. DNA for the CDR3: TGTGCCAGCAGTTCCGCGGGAGCTTTATCCTACAATGAGCAGTTCTTC.

The chain joins TRBV11-3 to TRBJ1-6; no definite D call. The CDR3 spans 15 residues. Germline-derived CDR1 and CDR2 are SGHNT and YENEEA. The V end was cut by 2 bases, the J end by 7 bases, with 12 bases between. The CDR3 sequence: CASSLNYGWNSPLHF. The CDR3 DNA is TGTGCCAGCAGCTTAAACTATGGTTGGAATTCACCCCTCCACTTT.

V gene TRBV27 combines with J gene TRBJ1-1; a weak D match, TRBD1 (5 bases). The CDR3 is 16 residues long. Germline V gene data show CDR1 as MNHEY and CDR2 as SMNVEV (reference sequence). V was shortened by 5 bases and J by 0 bases, with 16 bases between the two germline ends. The CDR3 loop reads CASSGGTASMNTEAFF. As DNA, the CDR3 is TGTGCCAGCAGTGGAGGGACGGCGTCTATGAACACTGAAGCTTTCTTT.